The source of this T cell receptor beta chain is a study of T-cell memory formation after mild COVID-19. As for this clonotype: What it binds is not known.

TCRdb re-called the 5' RACE reads with MiXCR, one entry per CDR3 protein. The table includes around 430,000 distinct CDR3 sequences, 15% to 20% detected once. Study-wide points: A balance of CD4 and CD8 characterized clones contracting day 15 to 85, whereas later expanders leaned CD4+. Pre-infection memory held some responding clones, suggesting pre-existing cross-reactive T cells responded. The authors did not confirm SARS-CoV-2 specificity of second-wave clones peaking day 37.

Germline V lookup: CDR1 MNHEY, CDR2 SVGEGT. The V and J ends lost 6 bases and 0 bases respectively, with 12 bases between them. The length of the CDR3 is 14 residues. This sequence was found in a man aged 18 to 35 who had mild COVID-19 (a few samples of this study predate the infection). Cell type and time point are not known. Source material: PBMCs or a T cell subset sorted from them (not recorded which). The V gene is TRBV6-2 or TRBV6-3, the J gene TRBJ2-7, with D possibly being TRBD2 (5 bases). Here the CDR3 DNA reads TGTGCCAGCAGAAATTCGGGAAGCTCCTACGAGCAGTACGTC. It codes for CASRNSGSSYEQYV.